This TCR beta chain came from a study of blood T cell repertoires in COVID-19 (dated by TCRdb to 2018 to 2020). At the level of the whole study: Samples from collaborators originated in the United States, Italy and Spain and spanned both the acute and convalescent phases of COVID-19. Samples came from the ongoing ImmuneRACE study (first 160 participants) plus 1,254 subjects from 6 global collaborators. HLA class I and class II types, where available, came from metadata supplied by the sample provider rather than from assay-based typing. Deeply sampled blood TCRbeta repertoires from subjects exposed to, actively infected with, or recovered from COVID-19 were included in the dataset. The repertoires were made available in a free public database intended to serve as a resource for research on the immune response to SARS-CoV-2. The material from the prospective study consisted of cDNA or gDNA derived from T cells, B-cell-depleted T cells, or PBMCs. A de-identified subject ID, COVID-19 status, age in years and sex were almost always included in the sample metadata. Points the paper makes about the study in general: The amount of clinical and demographic metadata varied by source and participant and was provided uncurated.

The immunoSEQ Assay, a bias-controlled multiplex PCR, was used to amplify TCRbeta CDR3 regions from genomic DNA. As for the authors' bioinformatics: The number of nucleated cells in each sample was estimated from the amplification of reference gene primers within the assay. To quantify the absolute abundance of each unique TCRbeta CDR3 rearrangement, sequence reads were collapsed and filtered. For each sample, productive Simpson clonality was calculated as the square root of Simpson's diversity index over productive rearrangements. TCRdb re-hosts the immuneACCESS table, in-frame sequences only. Its copies lack some clones; in the studies checked, an unresolved V gene accounts for under half of them, and the cause for the rest is not known. V and J calls and clone size are as listed in that table; D and trimming were resolved from the DNA. Within this sample are a few hundred thousand clones, with roughly 91% of them counted one time only. The ten largest clones add up to approximately 1.2% of the sample.

In regard to this clone: The target of this receptor is not known. No base-level quality is on record; no much larger clone is a single base apart.

From the cysteine up to the phenylalanine, the CDR3 has a length of 15 residues. Only the CDR3 region is kept as DNA, spanning 45 bases read in frame from base 1. Via the germline V gene, CDR1 is LGHNA and CDR2 YSLEER. The germline ends are 18 bases apart after V is trimmed by 3 bases and J by 7 bases. Enrolling through a virtual design, the prospective study's participants ranged in age from roughly 18 to 95 years and lived across 24 United States geographic areas. To assign participants to cohorts, the prospective study relied on clinical history that participants themselves reported in a screening survey and a study questionnaire. For ImmuneRACE Cohort 3, a participant was defined as recovered based on two consecutive negative NP/OP PCR tests, clearance by a healthcare professional, or resolution of symptoms. Each participant in the prospective study had whole blood, serum and a nasopharyngeal or oropharyngeal swab collected by mobile phlebotomists. Participants in the prospective study had the option to provide additional blood draws and questionnaires over a 2-month period. Prospective study blood samples were shipped either frozen or at room temperature before DNA extraction.

Material: PBMCs or T cells enriched from blood (not recorded which). The rearranged segments are TRBV4-3 and TRBJ1-1; TRBD1 is a possible D gene, resting on 6 matching bases. The clonotype was recovered from a woman younger than 35 who had recovered from COVID-19. The DNA reads TGCGCCAGCAGCCACACAATTACAGGGTCGGGTGAAGCTTTCTTT. This yields the protein CASSHTITGSGEAFF.